This TCR beta chain originates from a study of early stage breast cancer tumors. This clone was found many times. The V end was cut by 1 base, the J end by 8 bases, with 17 bases between. The CDR3 totals 15 residues. The V gene's germline CDR1 is SGHTA and CDR2 FQGNSA. Sequenced by immunoSEQ multiplex PCR; TCRdb stores in-frame clones only, minus some. Of fewer than 50,000 clones listed, about 78% were seen once; the top ten hold more than 5.5%. This sequence joins TRBV7-2 and TRBJ1-2; D might be TRBD1 (5 bases). The clonotype comes from a person in their fifties with breast cancer. The specimen sequenced was blood. The CDR3 DNA is TGTGCCAGCAGCTTAGGGATGGGTGGGGCCGGAGGCTACACCTTC. It translates to CASSLGMGGAGGYTF.